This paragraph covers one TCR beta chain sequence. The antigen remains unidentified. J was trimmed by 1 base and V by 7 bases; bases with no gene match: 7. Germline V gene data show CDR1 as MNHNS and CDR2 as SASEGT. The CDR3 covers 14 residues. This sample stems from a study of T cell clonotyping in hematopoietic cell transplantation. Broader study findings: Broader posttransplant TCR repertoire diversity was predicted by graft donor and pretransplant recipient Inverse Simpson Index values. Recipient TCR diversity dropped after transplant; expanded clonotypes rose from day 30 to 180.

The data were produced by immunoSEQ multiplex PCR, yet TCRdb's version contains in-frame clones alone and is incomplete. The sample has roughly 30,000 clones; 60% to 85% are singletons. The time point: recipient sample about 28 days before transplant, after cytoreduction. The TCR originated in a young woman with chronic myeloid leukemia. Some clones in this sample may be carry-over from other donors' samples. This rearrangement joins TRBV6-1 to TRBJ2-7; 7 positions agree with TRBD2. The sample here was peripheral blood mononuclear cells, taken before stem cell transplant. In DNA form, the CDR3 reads TGTGCCAGCAATCACCACGGGGGGTCCTACGAGCAGTACTTC. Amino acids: CASNHHGGSYEQYF.